The next 28 T cell receptor beta chains were all read from a single sample in a study of kidney transplant recipient with SARS-CoV-2 infection. Each CDR3 protein gets one entry after TCRdb re-called the reads with MiXCR. The profile covers 250,000 or so distinct CDR3 sequences, with around 26% appearing a single time and about 7% taken by the ten largest. The sample was a blood sample, taken at baseline and on day 111 from a kidney transplant recipient. Receptors originate from a male patient aged 30 to 40 who had COVID-19 and was a kidney transplant recipient. T cells may partly derive from the graft donor.

This clonotype was observed at least ten times. The V and J genes are TRBV7-9 and TRBJ2-7; TRBD2 aligns across 8 bases. The CDR3 runs 15 residues. V was clipped by 3 bases and J by 0 bases; unmatched bases: 4. Per germline, CDR1 SEHNR and CDR2 FQNEAQ (reference sequence). The CDR3 reads CASSFGGGSSYEQYF. The CDR3 nucleotides are TGTGCCAGCAGCTTCGGGGGGGGAAGCTCCTACGAGCAGTACTTC.

Points on this clonotype: This may arise from a read error, as a much more abundant clone is one base away. The chain employs TRBV9 and TRBJ1-2, with D unresolved. The CDR3 is 16 amino acids. The V gene's germline CDR1 is SGDLS and CDR2 YYNGEE. Here the CDR3 reads CASVSKYSRKTYGYNF. The CDR3 DNA sequence: TGTGCCAGCGTGAGCAAGTACTCAAGAAAGACCTATGGCTACAACTTC.

This clonotype has only a few counts. The chain is built from TRBV23-1 and TRBJ1-2, with D perhaps TRBD1 (6 bases). TRBV23-1 is given ORF status, its function remaining uncertain. This CDR3 region has 14 residues. Trimming cost V 0 bases and J 6 bases, with 11 bases left between them. Here the CDR3 reads CASSQSRGRHGYTF. In nucleotides, the CDR3 is TGCGCCAGCAGTCAATCCCGGGGGCGGCATGGCTACACCTTC.

The rearrangement links TRBV11-2 to TRBJ2-3; tentative D call: TRBD1 (8 bases). With 0 bases removed from V and 3 bases from J, the gap between germline ends came to 19 bases. This CDR3 contains 18 residues. From germline, CDR1 is SGHAT and CDR2 FQNNGV. CDR3 loop: CASSLDQGAGAGTDTQYF. The CDR3 DNA reads as TGTGCCAGCAGCTTAGACCAGGGGGCGGGGGCCGGGACAGATACGCAGTATTTT.

This clonotype has ten or more counts. V usage is TRBV11-2 and J usage is TRBJ2-7; 11 nucleotides match TRBD2. The CDR3 runs to 16 residues. CDR1 is SGHAT, CDR2 FQNNGV, per germline. Losses at the gene ends were 5 bases for V and 3 bases for J; bases not matched to a gene: 9. Written as DNA, the CDR3 is TGTGCCAGCAGCCCCGGGACTAGCGGTCCTATCTACGAGCAGTACTTC. Its translation is CASSPGTSGPIYEQYF. Looking up the rest from reference TRBV11-2 and TRBJ2-7 gives the full variable domain: EAGVAQSPRYKIIEKRQSVAFWCNPISGHATLYWYQQILGQGPKLLIQFQNNGVVDDSQLPKDRFSAERLKGVDSTLKIQPAKLEDSAVYLCASSPGTSGPIYEQYFGPGTRLTVT.

This clonotype appeared many times. This CDR3 reads CASSSTGTGGQETQYF. As DNA, the CDR3 is TGTGCCAGCAGCTCGACCGGGACAGGGGGCCAAGAGACCCAGTACTTC. J is TRBJ2-5 and V is TRBV7-9, with 11 bases lining up with TRBD1. Germline lookup yields CDR1 SEHNR and CDR2 FQNEAQ (reference sequence). The CDR3 consists of 16 residues. V lost 4 bases, J lost 1 base, and 5 bases stayed unmatched.

This clonotype was counted only a few times. The rearrangement joins TRBV5-1 to TRBJ2-5; D gene uncertain. The V end lost 6 bases, the J end lost 1 base, and 16 bases lay between the germline ends. Germline values: CDR1 SGHRS, CDR2 YFSETQ. The CDR3 extends over 15 amino acids. CDR3 residues: CASNSGQELQETQYF. The CDR3 region has the DNA TGCGCCAGCAATTCTGGGCAAGAACTCCAAGAGACCCAGTACTTC.

This clonotype came up many times. The gene calls are TRBV10-2 and TRBJ1-2; D is ambiguous. Trimming pared 5 bases from V and 4 bases from J, leaving 23 bases between. The CDR3 contains 17 residues. Germline CDR1 reads WSHSY; CDR2 reads SAAADI. The CDR3 coding sequence is TGCGCCAGCAGTCCCCGCGTCACTTCTAGAAAGACCTATGGCTACACCTTC. It specifies CASSPRVTSRKTYGYTF.

This rearrangement joins TRBV6-6 to TRBJ2-1; D is undetermined. The V and J ends lost 4 bases and 4 bases respectively, with 14 bases between them. The CDR3 is 15 amino acids. Germline V gene lookup returns CDR1 MNHNY and CDR2 SVGAGI (reference sequence). DNA of the CDR3: TGTGCCAGCAGTTCCCCCCTCGATGAGTACAATGAGCAGTTCTTC. Its translation is CASSSPLDEYNEQFF.

CDR3 sequence (DNA): TGTGCCAGCTCACCAACAGGGACAGCTTCGAACACCGGGGAGCTGTTTTTT. It is translated as CASSPTGTASNTGELFF. The rearrangement uses TRBV18 and TRBJ2-2, with 7 bases fitting TRBD1. Germline V CDR1 and CDR2: KGHSH, LQKENI. The CDR3 runs 17 residues. V shed 2 bases and J 0 bases; nucleotides not matched to a gene: 6.

This clonotype showed up just a few times. The chain is built from TRBV9 and TRBJ2-5, with 7 bases aligning to TRBD1. The CDR3 has 15 residues. Germline V gene data show CDR1 as SGDLS and CDR2 as YYNGEE. V trimming: 0 bases; J trimming: 2 bases; junction bases outside the gene matches: 4. The CDR3 DNA follows: TGTGCCAGCAGCGTAGCACAGGGACAGCAAGAGACCCAGTACTTC. Translating it yields CASSVAQGQQETQYF.

This clonotype was seen many times. The V and J genes are TRBV5-6 and TRBJ2-2; the match to TRBD2 covers 11 bases. Germline V lookup: CDR1 SGHDT, CDR2 YYEEEE. Trimming cost V 4 bases and J 4 bases; bases outside gene matches: 15. The CDR3 extends over 19 amino acids. The CDR3 sequence: CASSRLLAGGPVSTGELFF. In DNA, the CDR3 is TGTGCCAGCAGCCGGCTTTTAGCGGGAGGGCCGGTAAGCACCGGGGAGCTGTTTTTT. The full variable domain, rest sourced from reference TRBV5-6 and TRBJ2-2, is DAGVTQSPTHLIKTRGQQVTLRCSPKSGHDTVSWYQQALGQGPQFIFQYYEEEERQRGNFPDRFSGHQFPNYSSELNVNALLLGDSALYLCASSRLLAGGPVSTGELFFGEGSRLTVL.

Of note for this clonotype: This may come from a read error, since a much larger clone is one base off. In nucleotides, the CDR3 is TGTGCCAGCAGCGCTAACGGAAACACTGAAGCTTTCTTT. It specifies CASSANGNTEAFF. This chain links TRBV9 with TRBJ1-1; D unresolved. The V end lost 3 bases, the J end lost 2 bases, and 8 bases lay between the germline ends. The CDR3 length is 13 residues. Germline lookup yields CDR1 SGDLS and CDR2 YYNGEE.

Points on this clonotype: This may stem from a read error, because a much larger clone lies one nucleotide away. The J gene is TRBJ1-2, the V gene TRBV2; D call uncertain. The ends were cut back, 2 bases at V and 4 bases at J, with 11 bases in the middle. The germline gives CDR1 SNHLY, CDR2 FYNNEI. The CDR3 spans 14 residues. CDR3 amino acids: CASSESPASYGYTF. Here the CDR3 DNA reads TGTGCCAGCAGTGAATCCCCAGCGAGCTATGGCTACACCTTC.

As concerns this clonotype: This may be a read error, as it is one base from a much larger clone. V is TRBV3-1 and J is TRBJ2-7, with D perhaps matching TRBD2 (5 bases). The end of the DNA aligns better with TRBJ2-5, so the J call may be wrong. Per germline, CDR1 LGHDT and CDR2 YNNKEL (reference sequence). The CDR3 contains 17 residues. For the CDR3, the DNA is TGTGCCAGCGGCGGGCTTGCTCCCATTTCTTTCTCTGAGACCCAGTACTTC. The encoded protein is CASGGLAPISFSETQYF.

As regards this clonotype: Given a much more abundant clone one base away, this may be a read error. The rearrangement links TRBV6-2 or TRBV6-3 to TRBJ2-6; D possibly corresponds to TRBD1 (5 bases). The germline CDR1 and CDR2 sequences are MNHEY and SVGEGT. The CDR3 totals 14 residues. The CDR3 reads CASSYSTGANVPTF. For the CDR3, the DNA is TGTGCCAGCAGTTACTCGACTGGGGCCAACGTCCCGACTTTC.

A remark on this clonotype: A read error may be the cause here, since a much bigger clone is one base away. Since the CDR3 does not end with the conserved phenylalanine or tryptophan, this likely comes from a read error. V usage is TRBV11-1 and J usage is TRBJ1-2; D not resolved. Trimming left V 5 bases short and J 4 bases short, with 23 bases between. Germline loops: CDR1 SGHAT, CDR2 FQDESV (reference sequence). The CDR3 contains 17 residues. CDR3 sequence: CASSNDTKAGKTYGYTS. The CDR3 DNA follows: TGTGCCAGCAGCAATGATACTAAGGCTGGAAAGACCTATGGCTACACCTCC.

The table lists this clonotype with a count of one. Given a much more abundant clone one base away, this may be a read error. V and J are TRBV14 and TRBJ2-7, with TRBD2 matching over 9 bases. This CDR3 is 15 amino acids long. The V gene end was trimmed by 1 base and the J gene end by 10 bases; junction bases not matched to a gene: 11. CDR1 is SGHDN, CDR2 FVKESK, per germline. The CDR3 spells CASSQGRGLAEPQYF. CDR3 DNA: TGTGCCAGCAGCCAAGGGCGGGGACTAGCCGAACCCCAGTACTTC.

As DNA, the CDR3 is TGTGCCAGCAGTCCCGGCCTAGCGGGAGGATCCCACAATGAGCAGTTCTTC. This sequence encodes CASSPGLAGGSHNEQFF. The J gene is TRBJ2-1, the V gene TRBV2, with 11 bases aligning to TRBD2. This CDR3 is built from 17 residues. The germline V gene has CDR1 SNHLY and CDR2 FYNNEI. V dropped 5 bases and J dropped 5; count of bases not matched to a gene: 11.

Concerning this clonotype: This could be a read error, since a much larger clone is one nucleotide away. This chain links TRBV19 with TRBJ1-6; 9 bases fit TRBD1. From germline, CDR1 is LNHDA and CDR2 SQIVND (reference sequence). This CDR3 has 15 amino acids. The CDR3 DNA reads TGTGCCAGTGGTATAGGGGGACAGGGTTTGACACCCCTCCACTTT. Amino acids: CASGIGGQGLTPLHF.

This clonotype was recorded many times. V and J are TRBV6-6 and TRBJ1-1; D is unclear. This CDR3 contains 14 residues. Germline CDR1 and CDR2: MNHNY and SVGAGI (reference sequence). Trimming took off 6 bases at V and 8 bases at J, with 19 bases between the two ends. CDR3 loop: CASSPTNYEYEAFF. The CDR3 region has the DNA TGTGCCAGCAGCCCCACGAATTACGAATACGAAGCTTTCTTT.

As regards this clonotype: This sequence may be a read error, since a much larger clone differs from it by one base. The chain employs TRBV7-8 and TRBJ1-5; D gene unclear. Per the germline V gene, CDR1 is SGHVS and CDR2 is FQNEAQ. Trimming took off 5 bases at V and 6 bases at J, with 14 bases between the two ends. The CDR3 runs 14 residues. As DNA, the CDR3 is TGTGCCAGCAGCACCCGACGGCGCCCTCAGCCCCAGCATTTT. This encodes CASSTRRRPQPQHF.

This clonotype was detected only a few times. A much larger clone differs from this one at a single base, so this may be a read error. The chain carries TRBV12-3 or TRBV12-4 and TRBJ1-2; no firm D call. The CDR3 is 14 residues long. In nucleotides, the CDR3 is TGTGCCAACAGTCCTACAGCAGCTAACTATGGCTACACCTTC. It translates to CANSPTAANYGYTF.

As to this clonotype: One end of the junction does not line up with germline, which may come from a read error. This sequence joins TRBV24-1 and TRBJ1-5, with a tentative D call TRBD1 (6 bases). The CDR3 runs 15 residues. Germline CDR1 and CDR2: KGHDR and SFDVKD. The CDR3 sequence: CAASDSRTGNQPQHF. The CDR3 bases are TGTGCCGCCAGTGATTCTCGGACAGGCAATCAGCCCCAGCATTTT.

This clonotype was observed a few times. The chain couples TRBV5-4 to TRBJ2-1, with TRBD1 matching 7 bases. Germline values: CDR1 SGHNT, CDR2 YYREEE (reference sequence). The V gene end was trimmed by 4 bases and the J gene end by 7 bases; junction bases not matched to a gene: 8. The CDR3 runs to 14 residues. The CDR3 sequence is CASSRQGSVNEQFF. The CDR3 region has the DNA TGTGCCAGCAGCCGACAGGGATCCGTTAATGAGCAGTTCTTC.

Of note for this clonotype: This could be a read error, since a much larger clone is one nucleotide away. The CDR3 DNA is TGTGCCAGCAGCAGCACGCCTAAGTGCCGAAAGACCTATGGCCACACCTTC. The encoded protein is CASSSTPKCRKTYGHTF. The chain employs TRBV7-7 and TRBJ1-2; D not certain. There are 17 residues in the CDR3. Germline V CDR1 and CDR2: SSHAT, FNYEAQ (reference sequence).

Notes on this clonotype: Possible read error: a much larger clone is one base away. The V and J genes are TRBV7-8 and TRBJ1-1; 7 bases fit TRBD1. The CDR3 loop spans 15 amino acids. Germline loops: CDR1 SGHVS, CDR2 FQNEAQ. The CDR3 coding sequence is TGTGCCAGCAGCTACAACAGGGGAGGGAACACTGAAGCTATCTTT. Protein sequence: CASSYNRGGNTEAIF.

As for this clonotype: Possible read error: a much larger clone is one base away. V and J are TRBV4-1 and TRBJ2-5; 8 bases fit TRBD2. The end of the DNA is better explained by TRBJ2-7, so the J call may be wrong. CDR1 MGHRA and CDR2 YSYEKL come from the germline V gene. CDR3 length: 15 amino acids. CDR3 nucleotide sequence: TGCGCCAGCAGCCCCCGGACTAGCATCTCCTACGAGCAGTACTTC. This translates into CASSPRTSISYEQYF.